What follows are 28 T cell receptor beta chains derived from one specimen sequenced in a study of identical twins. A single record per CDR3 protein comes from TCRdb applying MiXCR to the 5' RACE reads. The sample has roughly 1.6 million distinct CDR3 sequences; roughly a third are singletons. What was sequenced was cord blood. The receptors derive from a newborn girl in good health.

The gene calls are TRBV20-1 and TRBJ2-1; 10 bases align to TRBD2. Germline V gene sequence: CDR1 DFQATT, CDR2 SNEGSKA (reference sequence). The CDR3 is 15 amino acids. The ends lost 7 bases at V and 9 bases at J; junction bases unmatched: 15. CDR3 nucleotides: TGCAGTGTCCCGAGCGGGGGGGCTATTTATACTGAGCAGTTCTTC. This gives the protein CSVPSGGAIYTEQFF.

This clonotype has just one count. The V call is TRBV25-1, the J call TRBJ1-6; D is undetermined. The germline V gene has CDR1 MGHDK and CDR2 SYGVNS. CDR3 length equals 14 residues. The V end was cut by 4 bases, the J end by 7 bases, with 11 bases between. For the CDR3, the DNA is TGTGCCAGCAGTGCCGGCCACTTGAATTCACCCCTCCACTTT. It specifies CASSAGHLNSPLHF.

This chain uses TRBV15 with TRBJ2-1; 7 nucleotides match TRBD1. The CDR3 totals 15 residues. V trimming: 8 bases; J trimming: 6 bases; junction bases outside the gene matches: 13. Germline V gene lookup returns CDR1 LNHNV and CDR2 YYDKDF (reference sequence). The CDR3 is CATRGQTELVNEQFF. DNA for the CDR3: TGTGCCACCCGGGGACAGACGGAACTGGTCAATGAGCAGTTCTTC.

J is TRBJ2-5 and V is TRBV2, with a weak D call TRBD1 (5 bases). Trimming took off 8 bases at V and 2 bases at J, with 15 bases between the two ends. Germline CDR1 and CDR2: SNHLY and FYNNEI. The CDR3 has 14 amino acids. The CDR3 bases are TGTGCCAGCGTTGGCAGGGTTCCTCAAGAGACCCAGTACTTC. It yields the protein CASVGRVPQETQYF.

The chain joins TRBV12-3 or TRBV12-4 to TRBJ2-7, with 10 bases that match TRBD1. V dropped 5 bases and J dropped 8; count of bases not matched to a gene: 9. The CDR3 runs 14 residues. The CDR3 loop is CASSTRDRGSQQYF. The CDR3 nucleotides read TGTGCCAGCAGTACCCGGGACAGGGGTTCCCAGCAGTACTTC.

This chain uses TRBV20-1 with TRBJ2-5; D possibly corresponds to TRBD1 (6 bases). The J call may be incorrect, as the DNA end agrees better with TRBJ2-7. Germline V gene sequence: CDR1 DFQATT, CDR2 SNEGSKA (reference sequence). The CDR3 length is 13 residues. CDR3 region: CSASQGPLYEQYF. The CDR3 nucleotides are TGCAGTGCTAGTCAGGGGCCCCTCTACGAGCAGTACTTC.

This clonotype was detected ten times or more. The CDR3 nucleotides are TGCAGTGCTAGAGTGGGGGGGAACACAGATACGCAGTATTTT. Its translation: CSARVGGNTDTQYF. The chain uses TRBV20-1 and TRBJ2-3; 7 bases are shared with TRBD2. V was clipped by 1 base and J by 2 bases; unmatched bases: 3. The CDR3 has 14 amino acids. The germline gives CDR1 DFQATT, CDR2 SNEGSKA (reference sequence).

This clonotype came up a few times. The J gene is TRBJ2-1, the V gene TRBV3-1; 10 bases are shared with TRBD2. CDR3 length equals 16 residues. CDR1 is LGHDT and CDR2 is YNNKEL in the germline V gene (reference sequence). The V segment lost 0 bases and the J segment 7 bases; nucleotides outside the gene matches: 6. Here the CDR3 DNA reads TGTGCCAGCAGCCAAGAACAACTAGCGGGATTGAATGAGCAGTTCTTC. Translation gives CASSQEQLAGLNEQFF.

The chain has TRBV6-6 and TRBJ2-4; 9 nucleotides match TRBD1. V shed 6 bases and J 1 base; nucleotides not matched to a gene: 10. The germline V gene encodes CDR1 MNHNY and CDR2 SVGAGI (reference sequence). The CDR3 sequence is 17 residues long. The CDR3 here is CASSYLGQGSAKNIQYF. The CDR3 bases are TGTGCCAGCAGCTACCTAGGACAGGGGTCGGCCAAAAACATTCAGTACTTC.

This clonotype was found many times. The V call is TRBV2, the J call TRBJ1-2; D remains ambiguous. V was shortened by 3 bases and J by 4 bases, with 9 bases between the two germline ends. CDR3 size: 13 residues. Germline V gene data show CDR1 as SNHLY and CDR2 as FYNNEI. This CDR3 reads CASSEEARYGYTF. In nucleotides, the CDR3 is TGTGCCAGCAGTGAGGAGGCCCGCTATGGCTACACCTTC. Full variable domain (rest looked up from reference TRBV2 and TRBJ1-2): EPEVTQTPSHQVTQMGQEVILRCVPISNHLYFYWYRQILGQKVEFLVSFYNNEISEKSEIFDDQFSVERPDGSNFTLKIRSTKLEDSAMYFCASSEEARYGYTFGSGTRLTVV.

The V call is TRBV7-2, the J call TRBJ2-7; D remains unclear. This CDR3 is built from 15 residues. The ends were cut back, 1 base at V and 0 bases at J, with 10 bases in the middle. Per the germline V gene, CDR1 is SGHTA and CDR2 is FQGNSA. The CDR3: CASSLEGSLSYEQYF. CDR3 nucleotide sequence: TGTGCCAGCAGCTTAGAGGGTAGTCTCTCCTACGAGCAGTACTTC.

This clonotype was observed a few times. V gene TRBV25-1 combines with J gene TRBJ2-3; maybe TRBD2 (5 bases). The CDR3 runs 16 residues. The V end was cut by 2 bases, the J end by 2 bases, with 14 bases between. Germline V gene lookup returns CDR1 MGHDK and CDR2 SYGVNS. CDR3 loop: CASSEGVTGNTDTQYF. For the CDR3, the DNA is TGTGCCAGCAGTGAAGGGGTCACCGGGAACACAGATACGCAGTATTTT. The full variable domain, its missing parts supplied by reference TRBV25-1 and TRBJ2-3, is EADIYQTPRYLVIGTGKKITLECSQTMGHDKMYWYQQDPGMELHLIHYSYGVNSTEKGDLSSESTVSRIRTEHFPLTLESARPSHTSQYLCASSEGVTGNTDTQYFGPGTRLTVL.

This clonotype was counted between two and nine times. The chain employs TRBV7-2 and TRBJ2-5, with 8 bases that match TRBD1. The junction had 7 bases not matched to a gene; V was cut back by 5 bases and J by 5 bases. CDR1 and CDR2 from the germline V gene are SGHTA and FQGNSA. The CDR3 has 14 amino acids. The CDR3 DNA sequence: TGTGCCAGCAGCCAACAGGGGGTACAGGAGACCCAGTACTTC. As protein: CASSQQGVQETQYF.

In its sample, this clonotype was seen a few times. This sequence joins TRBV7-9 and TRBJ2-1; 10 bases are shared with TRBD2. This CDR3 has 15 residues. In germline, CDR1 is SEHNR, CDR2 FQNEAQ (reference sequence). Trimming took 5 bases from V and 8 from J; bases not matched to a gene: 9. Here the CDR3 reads CASSPTSGSLYEQFF. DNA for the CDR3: TGTGCCAGCAGCCCGACTAGCGGGTCCCTTTATGAGCAGTTCTTC.

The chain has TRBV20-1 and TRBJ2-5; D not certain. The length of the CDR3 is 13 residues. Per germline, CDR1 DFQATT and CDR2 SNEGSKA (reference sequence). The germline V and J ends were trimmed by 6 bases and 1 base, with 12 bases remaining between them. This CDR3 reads CSAPQLPQETQYF. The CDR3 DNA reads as TGCAGTGCCCCCCAATTACCCCAAGAGACCCAGTACTTC.

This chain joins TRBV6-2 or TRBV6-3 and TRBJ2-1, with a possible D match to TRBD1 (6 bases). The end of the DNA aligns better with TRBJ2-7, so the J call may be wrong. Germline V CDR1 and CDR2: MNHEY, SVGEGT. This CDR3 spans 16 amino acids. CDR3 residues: CASSLPRTAPYNEQYF. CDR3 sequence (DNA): TGTGCCAGCAGCCTTCCTCGGACAGCACCCTACAATGAGCAGTACTTC.

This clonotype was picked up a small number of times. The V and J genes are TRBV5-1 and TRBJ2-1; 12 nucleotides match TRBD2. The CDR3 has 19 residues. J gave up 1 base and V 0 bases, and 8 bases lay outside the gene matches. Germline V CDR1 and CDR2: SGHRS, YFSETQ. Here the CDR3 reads CASSLVLAGGPTSYNEQFF. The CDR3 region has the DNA TGCGCCAGCAGCTTGGTCCTAGCGGGAGGGCCCACTTCCTACAATGAGCAGTTCTTC.

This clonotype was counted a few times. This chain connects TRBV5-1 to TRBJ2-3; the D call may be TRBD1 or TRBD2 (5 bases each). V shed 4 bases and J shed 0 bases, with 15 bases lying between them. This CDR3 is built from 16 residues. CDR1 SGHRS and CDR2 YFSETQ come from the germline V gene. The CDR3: CASSLGGTKSTDTQYF. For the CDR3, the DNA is TGCGCCAGCAGCCTGGGTGGGACGAAAAGCACAGATACGCAGTATTTT.

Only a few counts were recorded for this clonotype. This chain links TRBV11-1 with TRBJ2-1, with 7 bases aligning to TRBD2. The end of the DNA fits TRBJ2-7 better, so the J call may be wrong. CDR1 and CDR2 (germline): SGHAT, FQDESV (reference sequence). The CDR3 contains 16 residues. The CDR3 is CASSLAREWSYNEQYF. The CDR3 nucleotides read TGTGCCAGCAGCTTAGCGCGGGAGTGGTCCTACAATGAGCAGTACTTC.

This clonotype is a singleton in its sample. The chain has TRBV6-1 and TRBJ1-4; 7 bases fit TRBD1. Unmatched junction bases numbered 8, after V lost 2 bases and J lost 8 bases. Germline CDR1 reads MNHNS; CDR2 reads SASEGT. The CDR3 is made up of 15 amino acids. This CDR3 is CASSEKDRMGEKLFF. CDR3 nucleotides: TGTGCCAGCAGTGAAAAGGACAGGATGGGGGAAAAACTGTTTTTT.

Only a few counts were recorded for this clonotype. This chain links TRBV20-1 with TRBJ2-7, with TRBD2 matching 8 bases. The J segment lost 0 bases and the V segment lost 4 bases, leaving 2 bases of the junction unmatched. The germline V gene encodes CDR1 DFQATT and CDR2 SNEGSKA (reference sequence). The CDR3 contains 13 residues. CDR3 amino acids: CSATGRVSYEQYF. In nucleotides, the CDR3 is TGCAGTGCTACCGGGAGGGTCTCCTACGAGCAGTACTTC.

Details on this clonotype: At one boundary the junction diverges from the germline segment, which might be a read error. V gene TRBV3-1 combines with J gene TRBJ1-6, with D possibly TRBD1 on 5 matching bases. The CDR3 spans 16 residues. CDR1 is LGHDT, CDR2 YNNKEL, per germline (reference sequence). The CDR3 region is CASSQGDQPYNSPLQF. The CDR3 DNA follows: TGTGCCAGCAGCCAAGGGGACCAACCTTATAATTCACCCCTCCAATTT.

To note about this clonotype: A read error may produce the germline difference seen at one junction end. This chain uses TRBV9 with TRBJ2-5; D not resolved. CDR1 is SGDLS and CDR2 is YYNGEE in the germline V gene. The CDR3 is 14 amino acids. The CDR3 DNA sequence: TGTACCAGCAGCCCCCGTCCAACCCAAGAGACCCAGTACTTC. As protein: CTSSPRPTQETQYF.

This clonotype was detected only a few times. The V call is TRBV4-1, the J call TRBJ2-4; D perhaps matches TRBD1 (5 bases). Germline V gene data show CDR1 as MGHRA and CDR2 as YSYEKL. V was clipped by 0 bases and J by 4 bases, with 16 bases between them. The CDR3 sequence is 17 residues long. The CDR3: CASSQDHEGPGKNIQYF. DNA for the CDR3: TGCGCCAGCAGCCAAGATCACGAAGGGCCAGGGAAAAACATTCAGTACTTC.

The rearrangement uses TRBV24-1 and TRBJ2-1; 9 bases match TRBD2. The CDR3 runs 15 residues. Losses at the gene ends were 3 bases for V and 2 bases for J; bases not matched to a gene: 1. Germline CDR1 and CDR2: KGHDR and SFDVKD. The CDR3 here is CATSDGGRAYNEQFF. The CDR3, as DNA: TGTGCCACCAGTGATGGCGGGAGGGCCTACAATGAGCAGTTCTTC.

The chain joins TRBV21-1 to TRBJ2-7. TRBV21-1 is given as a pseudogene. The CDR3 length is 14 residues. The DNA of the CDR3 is TGTGCCAGCAGCAAAGAGGCGGTGGACTACGAGCAGTACTTC. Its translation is CASSKEAVDYEQYF.

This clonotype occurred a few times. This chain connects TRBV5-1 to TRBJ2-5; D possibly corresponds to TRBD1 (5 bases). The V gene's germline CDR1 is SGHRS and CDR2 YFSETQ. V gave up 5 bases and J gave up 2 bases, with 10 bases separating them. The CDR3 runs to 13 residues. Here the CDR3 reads CASRTDGQETQYF. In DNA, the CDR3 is TGCGCCAGCAGGACAGATGGACAAGAGACCCAGTACTTC.

CDR3 in amino acids: CASSPGLVSSYNEQYF. The CDR3 DNA follows: TGTGCCAGCAGTCCAGGACTCGTTAGCTCCTACAATGAGCAGTACTTC. The chain carries TRBV12-3 or TRBV12-4 and TRBJ2-1; the D gene is possibly TRBD2 (5 bases). The end of the DNA fits TRBJ2-7 better, so the J call may be wrong. This CDR3 spans 16 amino acids.